What follows describes a single T cell receptor beta chain. The entry originates in a study of control samples from healthy donors and cancer patients. Here immunoSEQ multiplex PCR was the method, and the copy in TCRdb shows in-frame clones only, minus some. The profile covers about 140,000 clones, with around 90% appearing a single time and around 4.9% taken by the ten largest. V lost 4 bases, J lost 1 base, and 7 bases stayed unmatched. Per germline, CDR1 SQVTM and CDR2 ANQGSEA. The CDR3 covers 15 residues. The sequence was obtained from a man aged 25 to 40 in good health. The sequencing input was blood. The V gene is TRBV29-1, the J gene TRBJ1-1; 9 bases align to TRBD1. The CDR3 DNA reads as TGCAGCGTTGGCCCCGGGACAGGGTCGAACACTGAAGCTTTCTTT. This codes for CSVGPGTGSNTEAFF.